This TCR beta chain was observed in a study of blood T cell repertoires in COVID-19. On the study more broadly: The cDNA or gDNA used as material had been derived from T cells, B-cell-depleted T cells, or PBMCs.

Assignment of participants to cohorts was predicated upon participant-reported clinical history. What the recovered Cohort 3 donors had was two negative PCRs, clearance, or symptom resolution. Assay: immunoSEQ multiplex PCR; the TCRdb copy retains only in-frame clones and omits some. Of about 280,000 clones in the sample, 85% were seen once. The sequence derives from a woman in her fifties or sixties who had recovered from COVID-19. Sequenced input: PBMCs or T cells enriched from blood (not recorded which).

DNA for the CDR3: TGTGCCAGTAAGCAGGATAATTCACCCCTCCACTTT. It is translated as CASKQDNSPLHF. The chain employs TRBV19 and TRBJ1-6; D is unresolved. V gave up 7 bases and J gave up 5 bases, with 6 bases separating them. The CDR3 length is 12 residues. Germline CDR1 is LNHDA and CDR2 is SQIVND (reference sequence).